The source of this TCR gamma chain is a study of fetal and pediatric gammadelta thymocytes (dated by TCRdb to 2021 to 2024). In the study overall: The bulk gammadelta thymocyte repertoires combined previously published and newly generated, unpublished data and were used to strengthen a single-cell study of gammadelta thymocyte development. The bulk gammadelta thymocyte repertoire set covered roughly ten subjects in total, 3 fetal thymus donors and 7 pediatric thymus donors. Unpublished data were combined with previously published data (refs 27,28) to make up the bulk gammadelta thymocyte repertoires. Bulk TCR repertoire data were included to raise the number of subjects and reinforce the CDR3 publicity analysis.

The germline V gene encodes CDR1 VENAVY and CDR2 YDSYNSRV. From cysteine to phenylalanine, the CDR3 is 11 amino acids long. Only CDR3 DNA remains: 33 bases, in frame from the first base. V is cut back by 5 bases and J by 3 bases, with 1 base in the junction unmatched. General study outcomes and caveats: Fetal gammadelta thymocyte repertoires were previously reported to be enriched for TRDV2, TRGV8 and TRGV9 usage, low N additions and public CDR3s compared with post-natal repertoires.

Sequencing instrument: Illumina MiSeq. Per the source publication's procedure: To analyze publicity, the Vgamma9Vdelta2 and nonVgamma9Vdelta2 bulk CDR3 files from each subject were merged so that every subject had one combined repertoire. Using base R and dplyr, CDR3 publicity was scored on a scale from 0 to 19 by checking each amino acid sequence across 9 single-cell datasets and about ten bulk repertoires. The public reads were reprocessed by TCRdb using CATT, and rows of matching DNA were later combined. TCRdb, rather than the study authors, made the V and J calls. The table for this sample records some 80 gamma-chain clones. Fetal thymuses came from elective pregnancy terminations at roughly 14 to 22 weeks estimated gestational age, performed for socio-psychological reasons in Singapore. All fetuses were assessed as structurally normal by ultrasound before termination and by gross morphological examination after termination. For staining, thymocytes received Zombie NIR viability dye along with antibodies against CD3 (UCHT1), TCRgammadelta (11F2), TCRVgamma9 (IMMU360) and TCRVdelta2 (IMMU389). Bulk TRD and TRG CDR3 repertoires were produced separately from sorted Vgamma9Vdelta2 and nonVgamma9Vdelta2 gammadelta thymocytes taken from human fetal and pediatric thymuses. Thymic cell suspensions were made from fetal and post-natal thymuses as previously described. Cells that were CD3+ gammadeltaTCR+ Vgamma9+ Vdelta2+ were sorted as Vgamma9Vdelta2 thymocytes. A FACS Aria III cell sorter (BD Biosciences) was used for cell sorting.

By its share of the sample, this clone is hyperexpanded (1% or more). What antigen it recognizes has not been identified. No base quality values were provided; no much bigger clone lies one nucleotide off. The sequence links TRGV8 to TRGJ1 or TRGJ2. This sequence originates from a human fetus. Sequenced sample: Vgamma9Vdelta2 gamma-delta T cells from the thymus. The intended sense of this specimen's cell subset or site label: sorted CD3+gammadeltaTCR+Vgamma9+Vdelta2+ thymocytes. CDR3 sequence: CATWVYYKKLF. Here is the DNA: TGTGCCACCTGGGTTTATTATAAGAAACTCTTT.